Below, 5 T cell receptor beta chains from the same sample are listed, as sequenced in a study of blood T cells in healthy people across ages. Then a second PCR, running about 6 to 12 cycles, was carried out with a sample-barcoded 5' primer and a J-beta primer mix. One entry per CDR3 protein, called by TCRdb with MiXCR from the 5' RACE reads. The data hold 980,000 or so distinct CDR3 sequences, with about 48% observed a single time. The specimen sequenced was blood. All receptors derive from a man aged 25 to 45 in good health.

Written as DNA, the CDR3 is TGTGCCAGCAGCTTCCTGACAGGGGCAGATACGCAGTATTTT. Amino acids: CASSFLTGADTQYF. J is TRBJ2-3 and V is TRBV7-8, with 8 bases aligning to TRBD1. Trimming at V came to 3 bases and at J to 4 bases, leaving 3 bases not matched to a gene. Germline CDR1 SGHVS, CDR2 FQNEAQ. This CDR3 contains 14 residues.

The chain links TRBV24-1 to TRBJ2-1; D remains ambiguous. Looked up from germline, CDR1 is KGHDR and CDR2 is SFDVKD. The V and J ends lost 7 bases and 0 bases respectively, with 9 bases between them. CDR3 length equals 14 residues. CDR3 nucleotides: TGTGCCACCAGCGAACTGAGCTCCTACAATGAGCAGTTCTTC. This encodes CATSELSSYNEQFF.

This clonotype was seen a few times. This rearrangement joins TRBV4-2 to TRBJ2-3, with D possibly being TRBD1 (5 bases). V lost 0 bases and J lost 3, with 13 bases in between. Germline V gives CDR1 LGHNA, CDR2 YNFKEQ. The CDR3 length is 16 residues. The CDR3 nucleotides are TGTGCCAGCAGCCAAGATAGGGGCGGTTTGACAGATACGCAGTATTTT. Residues: CASSQDRGGLTDTQYF.

The sample holds many counts of this clonotype. The chain has TRBV11-2 and TRBJ1-5, with 7 bases fitting TRBD1. The trim removed 5 bases at V and 0 bases at J, leaving 4 bases unmatched. The CDR3 spans 15 residues. Per germline, CDR1 SGHAT and CDR2 FQNNGV. The CDR3 loop is CASSPGQYSNQPQHF. As DNA, the CDR3 is TGTGCCAGCAGCCCGGGACAGTATAGCAATCAGCCCCAGCATTTT. Variable domain in full (rest from reference TRBV11-2 and TRBJ1-5): EAGVAQSPRYKIIEKRQSVAFWCNPISGHATLYWYQQILGQGPKLLIQFQNNGVVDDSQLPKDRFSAERLKGVDSTLKIQPAKLEDSAVYLCASSPGQYSNQPQHFGDGTRLSIL.

The rearrangement joins TRBV7-2 to TRBJ2-1; TRBD1 is a possible D gene (5 bases). Trimming shortened V by 10 bases and J by 2 bases, and 12 bases separated the two germline ends. The V gene's germline CDR1 is SGHTA and CDR2 FQGNSA. There are 13 residues in the CDR3. The CDR3 loop reads CATRQGAYNEQFF. The CDR3 bases are TGTGCCACCCGACAAGGGGCCTACAATGAGCAGTTCTTC.